Below are 28 T cell receptor beta chains sequenced from a single sample in a study of T-cell memory formation after mild COVID-19. TCRdb used MiXCR to reprocess the 5' RACE reads, holding one entry per CDR3 protein. The sample records about 190,000 distinct CDR3 sequences, 20% to 25% being singletons. Sequenced material: PBMCs or a T cell subset sorted from them (not recorded which). The receptors come from an adult woman who had mild COVID-19 (a few samples of this study predate the infection). Cell type and time point are not known.

This clonotype was recorded many times. The CDR3 DNA sequence: TGTGCCAGCAGCGTATCGGGTAGCGCCTACGAGCAGTACTTC. Its translation: CASSVSGSAYEQYF. This chain links TRBV9 with TRBJ2-7; the D gene is possibly TRBD2 (5 bases). CDR3 length: 14 amino acids. Trimming pared 1 base from V and 2 bases from J, leaving 10 bases between. Per the germline V gene, CDR1 is SGDLS and CDR2 is YYNGEE.

This clonotype was recorded a few times. The chain combines TRBV7-6 with TRBJ2-7; 8 nucleotides line up with TRBD1. Germline V lookup: CDR1 SGHVS, CDR2 FNYEAQ. The junction had 6 bases not matched to a gene; V was cut back by 1 base and J by 4 bases. This CDR3 contains 15 residues. CDR3 residues: CASSLGDRILYEQYF. Written as DNA, the CDR3 is TGTGCCAGCAGCTTAGGGGACAGGATACTTTACGAGCAGTACTTC.

This clonotype was seen more than once but under ten times. The J gene is TRBJ2-2, the V gene TRBV7-6, with TRBD1 identical over 11 bases. The V and J ends lost 5 bases and 3 bases, in that order; junction bases with no gene match: 5. Germline V gene sequence: CDR1 SGHVS, CDR2 FNYEAQ. The length of the CDR3 is 16 residues. In nucleotides, the CDR3 is TGTGCCAGCAGCCACCCGGGACAGGGGGACACCGGGGAGCTGTTTTTT. Protein product: CASSHPGQGDTGELFF.

In this sample, this clonotype turned up many times. The chain recombines TRBV29-1 with TRBJ2-7; 8 bases agree with TRBD2. The CDR3 is made up of 13 amino acids. V dropped 4 bases and J dropped 6; count of bases not matched to a gene: 8. Germline V lookup: CDR1 SQVTM, CDR2 ANQGSEA. The CDR3 sequence is CSVAPVAGGEQYF. The CDR3 coding sequence is TGCAGCGTTGCCCCCGTGGCGGGGGGCGAGCAGTACTTC.

The chain recombines TRBV5-1 with TRBJ2-7, with D perhaps matching TRBD2 (5 bases). Trimming stripped 0 bases from V and 1 base from J, with 8 bases between. From germline, CDR1 is SGHRS and CDR2 YFSETQ. CDR3 size: 14 residues. CDR3 sequence: CASSLDGVSYEQYF. CDR3 coding DNA: TGCGCCAGCAGCTTGGACGGGGTATCCTACGAGCAGTACTTC.

The chain couples TRBV25-1 to TRBJ1-5; D ambiguous. The CDR3 is 11 amino acids. The V end was cut by 3 bases, the J end by 7 bases, with 4 bases between. Germline V gene sequence: CDR1 MGHDK, CDR2 SYGVNS. This chain's CDR3 is CASSDPQPQHF. CDR3 coding DNA: TGTGCCAGCAGTGACCCACAGCCCCAGCATTTT.

This sequence joins TRBV7-3 and TRBJ2-1; D is unresolved. This CDR3 spans 16 amino acids. Between the trimmed V and J ends, which lost 3 bases and 0 bases, there was a span of 12 bases. Germline CDR1 is SGHTA and CDR2 is FQGTGA. CDR3 sequence (DNA): TGTGCCAGCAGCTTCGGGCCCTACAGCTCCTACAATGAGCAGTTCTTC. This sequence encodes CASSFGPYSSYNEQFF.

V and J are TRBV9 and TRBJ2-3; perhaps TRBD1 as D (5 bases). The CDR3 is made up of 16 amino acids. Germline V gene data show CDR1 as SGDLS and CDR2 as YYNGEE. Trimming shortened V by 0 bases and J by 0 bases, and 11 bases separated the two germline ends. DNA for the CDR3: TGTGCCAGCAGCGTAGAAGGGGTTATTAGCACAGATACGCAGTATTTT. It is translated as CASSVEGVISTDTQYF.

Many counts were recorded for this clonotype. The V gene is TRBV12-3 or TRBV12-4, the J gene TRBJ1-2; a weak D match, TRBD1 (5 bases). V lost 7 bases to trimming and J lost 3 bases, with 12 bases between them. The CDR3 extends over 13 amino acids. The CDR3 DNA reads TGTGCCAGCATAAAGGAGGGGTACTATGGCTACACCTTC. Translation gives CASIKEGYYGYTF.

The CDR3 DNA reads as TGTGCCAGCGTTTCGGGGTACGCTGAAGCTTTCTTT. It is translated as CASVSGYAEAFF. V gene TRBV27 combines with J gene TRBJ1-1; D is unclear. This CDR3 contains 12 residues. Per germline, CDR1 MNHEY and CDR2 SMNVEV (reference sequence). Trimming pared 8 bases from V and 6 bases from J, leaving 13 bases between.

This clonotype showed up just a few times. This chain links TRBV7-9 with TRBJ2-5; D possibly matches TRBD1 or TRBD2 (5 bases each). The V and J ends lost 6 bases and 2 bases respectively, with 10 bases between them. This CDR3 region has 13 residues. CDR1 SEHNR and CDR2 FQNEAQ come from the germline V gene (reference sequence). The CDR3 region has the DNA TGTGCCAGCAGTAGGGACCCACAAGAGACCCAGTACTTC. It translates to CASSRDPQETQYF.

CDR3 amino acids: CASSVAGVEETQYF. The CDR3 coding sequence is TGTGCCAGCAGCGTAGCGGGGGTTGAAGAGACCCAGTACTTC. V gene TRBV9 combines with J gene TRBJ2-5; D is possibly TRBD2 (6 bases). With 0 bases removed from V and 3 bases from J, the gap between germline ends came to 9 bases. The CDR3 is made up of 14 amino acids. The germline gives CDR1 SGDLS, CDR2 YYNGEE.

This clonotype came up a few times. The genes are TRBV12-3 or TRBV12-4 and TRBJ2-5; D might be TRBD1 (6 bases). V dropped 3 bases and J dropped 1 base, with 12 bases sitting between them. The CDR3 is 15 amino acids. In DNA, the CDR3 is TGTGCCAGCAGTTTGGGGACACCTCGCCAAGAGACCCAGTACTTC. It yields the protein CASSLGTPRQETQYF.

The chain joins TRBV4-1 to TRBJ2-1; D may be TRBD2 (5 bases). V was shortened by 3 bases and J by 6 bases, with 9 bases between the two germline ends. CDR3 length equals 13 residues. Germline-derived CDR1 and CDR2 are MGHRA and YSYEKL. DNA of the CDR3: TGCGCCAGCAGCCACGGGGATTTCAATGAGCAGTTCTTC. Residues: CASSHGDFNEQFF.

The V call is TRBV5-1, the J call TRBJ1-1; no firm D call. V was pared by 0 bases and J by 7 bases, with 13 bases between. The CDR3 extends over 14 amino acids. Germline values: CDR1 SGHRS, CDR2 YFSETQ. CDR3 amino acids: CASSLVGSEGEAFF. CDR3 bases: TGCGCCAGCAGCTTGGTAGGGTCAGAGGGTGAAGCTTTCTTT. Based on the CDR3 plus reference TRBV5-1 and TRBJ1-1, the full variable domain is KAGVTQTPRYLIKTRGQQVTLSCSPISGHRSVSWYQQTPGQGLQFLFEYFSETQRNKGNFPGRFSGRQFSNSRSEMNVSTLELGDSALYLCASSLVGSEGEAFFGQGTRLTVV.

This clonotype was recorded a few times. The V call is TRBV9, the J call TRBJ2-1; maybe TRBD2 (6 bases). Germline values: CDR1 SGDLS, CDR2 YYNGEE. The length of the CDR3 is 16 residues. V was clipped by 4 bases and J by 8 bases, with 22 bases between them. The CDR3 here is CASSQEGTSERHEQFF. CDR3 bases: TGTGCCAGCAGCCAAGAAGGGACTTCAGAGAGACATGAGCAGTTCTTC. Drawing the rest from reference TRBV9 and TRBJ2-1, the complete variable domain is DSGVTQTPKHLITATGQRVTLRCSPRSGDLSVYWYQQSLDQGLQFLIQYYNGEERAKGNILERFSAQQFPDLHSELNLSSLELGDSALYFCASSQEGTSERHEQFFGPGTRLTVL.

V gene TRBV7-9 combines with J gene TRBJ1-1; D uncertain. The CDR3 totals 15 residues. CDR1 SEHNR and CDR2 FQNEAQ come from the germline V gene (reference sequence). Deletions cut 5 bases from V and 1 base from J, with 14 bases between. CDR3 nucleotide sequence: TGTGCCAGCAGCCCCCTGAGGGTTACGAACACTGAAGCTTTCTTT. This codes for CASSPLRVTNTEAFF.

The chain uses TRBV12-3 or TRBV12-4 and TRBJ2-3, with D unresolved. The CDR3 has 12 residues. Trimming cost V 2 bases and J 4 bases, with 4 bases left between them. The CDR3 DNA reads TGTGCCAGCAGTTTAAAGGCAGATACGCAGTATTTT. Translated, it gives CASSLKADTQYF.

The chain links TRBV9 to TRBJ1-6; D might be TRBD1 (5 bases). The CDR3 is 15 residues long. Germline V gives CDR1 SGDLS, CDR2 YYNGEE. V was cut by 4 bases and J by 5 bases, with 13 bases left in between. CDR3 in amino acids: CASSWGGADNSPLHF. The CDR3 coding sequence is TGTGCCAGCAGCTGGGGCGGGGCGGATAATTCACCCCTCCACTTT.

This clonotype was counted a few times. J is TRBJ2-5 and V is TRBV20-1; 8 bases map to TRBD1. From germline, CDR1 is DFQATT and CDR2 SNEGSKA (reference sequence). J lost 5 bases, V lost 5 bases, and 7 bases had no gene match. The CDR3 is 13 amino acids. The CDR3 DNA reads TGCAGTGCTGACCGCGACAGGGGTGAGACCCAGTACTTC. Its translation is CSADRDRGETQYF.

This clonotype was seen a few times. J is TRBJ2-2 and V is TRBV6-5, with D tentatively TRBD1 (5 bases). The V gene lost 1 base and the J gene lost 1 base, with 13 bases spanning the gap. This CDR3 has 17 residues. Germline CDR1 and CDR2: MNHEY and SVGAGI. Written as DNA, the CDR3 is TGTGCCAGCAGTTACTTTCAGGGAAAGGGGAACACCGGGGAGCTGTTTTTT. It codes for CASSYFQGKGNTGELFF.

This clonotype came up many times. The chain combines TRBV4-3 with TRBJ1-5; D is ambiguous. In germline, CDR1 is LGHNA, CDR2 YSLEER. The CDR3 is made up of 14 amino acids. Trimming pared 0 bases from V and 3 bases from J, leaving 6 bases between. Written as DNA, the CDR3 is TGCGCCAGCAGCCAAGACCTCGTCAATCAGCCCCAGCATTTT. Amino acids: CASSQDLVNQPQHF.

This clonotype showed up just once. As DNA, the CDR3 is TGTGCCAGCAGTTTTGCGGGGACGTACTATGGCTACACCTTC. It yields the protein CASSFAGTYYGYTF. The J gene is TRBJ1-2, the V gene TRBV12-3 or TRBV12-4; weak D call: TRBD1 (5 bases). This CDR3 spans 14 amino acids. Deletions cut 3 bases from V and 3 bases from J, with 11 bases between.

This clonotype was counted only a few times. The chain joins TRBV7-9 to TRBJ2-5, with 7 bases fitting TRBD1. After removal of 1 base from V and 1 base from J, the junction contained 9 bases not matched to a gene. The CDR3 consists of 17 residues. In germline, CDR1 is SEHNR, CDR2 FQNEAQ (reference sequence). CDR3 DNA: TGTGCCAGCAGCTTAGATGGTCTGCGGACAGGCCAAGAGACCCAGTACTTC. Translation gives CASSLDGLRTGQETQYF.

This clonotype showed up just a few times. The chain carries TRBV29-1 and TRBJ2-7; possible D gene TRBD1, 6 bases. The CDR3 is 14 amino acids. V dropped 6 bases and J dropped 2 bases, with 17 bases sitting between them. The germline CDR1 and CDR2 sequences are SQVTM and ANQGSEA. The CDR3 sequence is CSVVDRLRTYEQYF. The CDR3 DNA is TGCAGCGTCGTAGACAGGCTACGAACCTACGAGCAGTACTTC.

This clonotype was counted a single time. This chain joins TRBV10-1 and TRBJ2-7, with D possibly TRBD1 on 5 matching bases. CDR1 and CDR2 (germline): WNHNN, SYGVQD (reference sequence). The CDR3 spans 13 residues. V was shortened by 8 bases and J by 7 bases, with 18 bases between the two germline ends. This CDR3 reads CASPRAALPEQYV. The DNA of the CDR3 is TGCGCCAGCCCCAGGGCAGCCCTACCTGAGCAGTACGTC.

The rearrangement uses TRBV12-3 or TRBV12-4 and TRBJ2-5; a possible D gene is TRBD1 (6 bases). V lost 5 bases and J lost 4, with 17 bases in between. The CDR3 is 15 residues long. CDR3 coding DNA: TGTGCCAGCAGTCCCCCCGACAGGTTCGCAGAGACCCAGTACTTC. It specifies CASSPPDRFAETQYF.

This clonotype came up a few times. J is TRBJ2-6 and V is TRBV6-2 or TRBV6-3; no firm D call. Germline CDR1 and CDR2: MNHEY and SVGEGT. The CDR3 loop spans 15 amino acids. The V end lost 0 bases, the J end lost 1 base, and 4 bases lay between the germline ends. CDR3 protein: CASSYSSSGANVLTF. CDR3 nucleotides: TGTGCCAGCAGTTACTCTTCGTCTGGGGCCAACGTCCTGACTTTC.